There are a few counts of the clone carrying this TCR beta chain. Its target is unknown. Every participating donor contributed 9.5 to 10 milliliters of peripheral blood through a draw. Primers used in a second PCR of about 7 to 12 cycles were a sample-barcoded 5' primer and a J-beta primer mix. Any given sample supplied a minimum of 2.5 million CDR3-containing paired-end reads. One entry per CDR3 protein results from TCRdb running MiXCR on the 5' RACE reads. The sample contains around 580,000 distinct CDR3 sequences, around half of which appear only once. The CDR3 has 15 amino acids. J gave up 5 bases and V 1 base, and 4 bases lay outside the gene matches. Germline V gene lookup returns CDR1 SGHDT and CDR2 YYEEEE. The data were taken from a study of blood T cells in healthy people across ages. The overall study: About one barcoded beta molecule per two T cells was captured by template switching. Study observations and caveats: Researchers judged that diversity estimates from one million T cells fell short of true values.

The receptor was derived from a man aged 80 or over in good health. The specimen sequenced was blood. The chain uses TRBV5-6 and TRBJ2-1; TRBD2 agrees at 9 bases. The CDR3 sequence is CASSLISGGHNEQFF. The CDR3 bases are TGTGCCAGCAGCTTGATTAGCGGGGGACACAATGAGCAGTTCTTC.